This T cell receptor (beta chain) derives from a study of long-term antiretroviral therapy in people with HIV. Study-wide findings and caveats: Clonal populations expanded prior to ART predominated within the repertoire at all time points. Blood dating 2004 to 2017 may reflect older ART regimens.

Inclusion required at least two post-ART and at least one pre-ART PBMC samples. Going into DNA extraction, samples held roughly 0.9-11 million cryopreserved PBMC. The germline gives CDR1 SGDLS, CDR2 YYNGEE. Trimming shortened V by 0 bases and J by 7 bases, and 7 bases separated the two germline ends. The length of the CDR3 is 12 residues. As for this clone: Antigen unknown.

This was the immunoSEQ v3.0 assay at survey level. Sequencing was performed with immunoSEQ multiplex PCR; in TCRdb, only in-frame clones are kept and a portion is missing. The table includes about 7,600 clones, approximately 73% detected once. This receptor was obtained from a man aged 35 to 55 with HIV. V and J are TRBV9 and TRBJ1-2; D unclear. Specimen: unsorted PBMCs, collected 0.2 years after starting antiretroviral therapy. The CDR3 spells CASSVGGFGYTF. CDR3 DNA sequence: TGTGCCAGCAGCGTAGGAGGGTTTGGCTACACCTTC.